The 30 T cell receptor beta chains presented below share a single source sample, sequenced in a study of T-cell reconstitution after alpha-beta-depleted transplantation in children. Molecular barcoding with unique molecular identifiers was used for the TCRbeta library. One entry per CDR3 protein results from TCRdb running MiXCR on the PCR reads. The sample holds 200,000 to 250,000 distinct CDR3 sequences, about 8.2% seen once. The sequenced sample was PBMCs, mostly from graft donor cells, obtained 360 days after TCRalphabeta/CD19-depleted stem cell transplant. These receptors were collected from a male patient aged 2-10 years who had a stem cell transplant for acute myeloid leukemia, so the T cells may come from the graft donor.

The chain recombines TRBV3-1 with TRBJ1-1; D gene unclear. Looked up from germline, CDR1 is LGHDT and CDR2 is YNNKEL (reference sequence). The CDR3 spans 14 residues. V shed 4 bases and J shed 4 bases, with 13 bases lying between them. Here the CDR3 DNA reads TGTGCCAGCAGCCGTAGAGGGCATACCACTGAAGCTTTCTTT. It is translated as CASSRRGHTTEAFF.

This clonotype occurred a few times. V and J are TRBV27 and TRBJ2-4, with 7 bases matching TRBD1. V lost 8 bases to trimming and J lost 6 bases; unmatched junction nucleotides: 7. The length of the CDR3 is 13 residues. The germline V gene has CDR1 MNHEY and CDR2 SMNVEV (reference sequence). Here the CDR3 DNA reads TGTGCCAGCGGGCTTTACAGGGGAAACATTCAGTACTTC. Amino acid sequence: CASGLYRGNIQYF.

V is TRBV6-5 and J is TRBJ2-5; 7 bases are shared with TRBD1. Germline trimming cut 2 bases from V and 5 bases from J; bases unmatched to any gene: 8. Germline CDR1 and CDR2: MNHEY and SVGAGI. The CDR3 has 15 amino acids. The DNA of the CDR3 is TGTGCCAGCAGTTACAAACAGGGGACGGCGGAGACCCAGTACTTC. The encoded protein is CASSYKQGTAETQYF.

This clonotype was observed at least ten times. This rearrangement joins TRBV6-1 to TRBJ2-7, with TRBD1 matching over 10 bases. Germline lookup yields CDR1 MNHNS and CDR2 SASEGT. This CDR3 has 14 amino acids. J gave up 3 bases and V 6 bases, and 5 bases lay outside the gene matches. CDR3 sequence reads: CASSRDRGRYEQYF. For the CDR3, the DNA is TGTGCCAGCAGCCGGGACAGGGGTCGCTACGAGCAGTACTTC.

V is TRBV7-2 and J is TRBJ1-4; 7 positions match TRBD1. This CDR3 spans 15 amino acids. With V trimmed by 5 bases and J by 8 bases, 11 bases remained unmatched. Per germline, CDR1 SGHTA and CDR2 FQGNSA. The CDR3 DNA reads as TGTGCCAGCAGCCCCATGACAGGGATGTTGGAAAAACTGTTTTTT. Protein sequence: CASSPMTGMLEKLFF.

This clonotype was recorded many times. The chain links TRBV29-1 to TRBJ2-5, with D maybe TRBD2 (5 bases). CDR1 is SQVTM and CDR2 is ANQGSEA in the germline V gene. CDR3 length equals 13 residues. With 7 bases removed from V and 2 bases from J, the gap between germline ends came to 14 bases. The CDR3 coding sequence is TGCAGCGCTTTTGGCCCGGGACAAGAGACCCAGTACTTC. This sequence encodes CSAFGPGQETQYF.

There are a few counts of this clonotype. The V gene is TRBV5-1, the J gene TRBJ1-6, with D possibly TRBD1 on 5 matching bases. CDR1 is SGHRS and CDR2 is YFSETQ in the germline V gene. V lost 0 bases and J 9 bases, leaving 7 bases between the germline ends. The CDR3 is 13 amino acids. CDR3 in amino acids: CASSLGRVSPLHF. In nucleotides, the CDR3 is TGCGCCAGCAGCTTGGGCAGGGTTTCACCCCTCCACTTT.

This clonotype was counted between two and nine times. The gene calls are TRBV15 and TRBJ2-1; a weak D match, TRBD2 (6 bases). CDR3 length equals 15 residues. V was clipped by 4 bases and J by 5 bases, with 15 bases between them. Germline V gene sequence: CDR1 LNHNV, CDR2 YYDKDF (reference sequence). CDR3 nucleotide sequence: TGTGCCACCAGCAACCTAAAGGGACTTCACAATGAGCAGTTCTTC. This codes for CATSNLKGLHNEQFF.

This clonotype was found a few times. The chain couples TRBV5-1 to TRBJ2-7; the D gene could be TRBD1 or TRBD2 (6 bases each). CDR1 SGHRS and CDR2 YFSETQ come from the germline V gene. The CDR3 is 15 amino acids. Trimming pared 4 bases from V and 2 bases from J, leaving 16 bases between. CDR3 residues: CASSLFTGTPYEQYF. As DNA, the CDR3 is TGCGCCAGCAGCCTGTTTACAGGGACTCCCTACGAGCAGTACTTC.

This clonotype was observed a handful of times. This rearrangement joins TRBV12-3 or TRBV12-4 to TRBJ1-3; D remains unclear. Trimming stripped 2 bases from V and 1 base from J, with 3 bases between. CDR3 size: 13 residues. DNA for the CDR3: TGTGCCAGCAGTTTACCTTCTGGAAACACCATATATTTT. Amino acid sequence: CASSLPSGNTIYF.

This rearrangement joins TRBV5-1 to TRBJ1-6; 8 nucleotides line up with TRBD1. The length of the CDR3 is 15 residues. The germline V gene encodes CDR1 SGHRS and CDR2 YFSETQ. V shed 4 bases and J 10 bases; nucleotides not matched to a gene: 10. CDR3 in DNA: TGCGCCAGCAGCGCACTGGACAGGGAGGTCTCACCCCTCCACTTT. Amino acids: CASSALDREVSPLHF.

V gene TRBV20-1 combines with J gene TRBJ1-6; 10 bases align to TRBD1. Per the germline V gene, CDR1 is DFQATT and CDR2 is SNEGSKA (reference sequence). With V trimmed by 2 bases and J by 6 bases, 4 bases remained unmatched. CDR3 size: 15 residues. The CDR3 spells CSARSRTGGNSPLHF. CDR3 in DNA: TGCAGTGCTAGATCCCGGACAGGGGGTAATTCACCCCTCCACTTT.

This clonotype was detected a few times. The CDR3 here is CASSSLGDTPYEQYF. In DNA form, the CDR3 reads TGTGCCAGCAGTTCTTTAGGGGACACCCCCTACGAGCAGTACTTC. This sequence joins TRBV27 and TRBJ2-7, with TRBD1 as a possible D gene (6 bases). Germline CDR1 reads MNHEY; CDR2 reads SMNVEV (reference sequence). V was pared by 4 bases and J by 2 bases, with 15 bases between. The CDR3 is 15 residues long.

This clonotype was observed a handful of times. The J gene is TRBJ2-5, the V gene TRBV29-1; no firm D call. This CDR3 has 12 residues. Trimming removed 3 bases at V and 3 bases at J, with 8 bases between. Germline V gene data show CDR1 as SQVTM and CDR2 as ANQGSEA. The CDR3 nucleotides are TGCAGCGTTGAGCAGGAAGAAGAGACCCAGTACTTC. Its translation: CSVEQEEETQYF.

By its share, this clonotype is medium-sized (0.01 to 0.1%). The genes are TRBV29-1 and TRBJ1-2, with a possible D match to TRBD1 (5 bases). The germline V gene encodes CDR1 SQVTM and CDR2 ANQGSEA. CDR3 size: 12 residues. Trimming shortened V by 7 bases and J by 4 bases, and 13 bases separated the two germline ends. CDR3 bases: TGCAGCGCCCGTGGGGGTGCCTATGGCTACACCTTC. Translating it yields CSARGGAYGYTF. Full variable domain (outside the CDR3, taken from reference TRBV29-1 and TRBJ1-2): SAVISQKPSRDICQRGTSLTIQCQVDSQVTMMFWYRQQPGQSLTLIATANQGSEATYESGFVIDKFPISRPNLTFSTLTVSNMSPEDSSIYLCSARGGAYGYTFGSGTRLTVV.

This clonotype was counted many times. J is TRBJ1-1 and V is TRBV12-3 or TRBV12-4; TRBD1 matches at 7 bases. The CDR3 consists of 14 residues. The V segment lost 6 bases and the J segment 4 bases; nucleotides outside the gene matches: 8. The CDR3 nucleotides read TGTGCCAGCAGAAGGACCCGGGACAGCACTGAAGCTTTCTTT. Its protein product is CASRRTRDSTEAFF.

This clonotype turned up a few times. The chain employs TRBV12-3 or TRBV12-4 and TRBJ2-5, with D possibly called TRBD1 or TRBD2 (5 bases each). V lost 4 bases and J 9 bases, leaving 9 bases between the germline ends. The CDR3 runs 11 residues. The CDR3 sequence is CASSWGLAQYF. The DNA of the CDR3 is TGTGCCAGCAGTTGGGGGTTGGCCCAGTACTTC.

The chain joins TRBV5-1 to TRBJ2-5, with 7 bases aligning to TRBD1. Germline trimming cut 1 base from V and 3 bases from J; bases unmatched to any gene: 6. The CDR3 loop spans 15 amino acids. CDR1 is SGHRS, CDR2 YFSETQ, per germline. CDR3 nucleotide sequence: TGCGCCAGCAGCTTGTTCCCGGACAGGAAAGAGACCCAGTACTTC. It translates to CASSLFPDRKETQYF.

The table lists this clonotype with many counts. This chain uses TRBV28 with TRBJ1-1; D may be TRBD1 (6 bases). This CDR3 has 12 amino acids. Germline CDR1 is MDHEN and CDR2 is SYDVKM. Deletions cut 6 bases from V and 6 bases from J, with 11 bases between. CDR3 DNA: TGTGCCAGCAGCCTACAGGGAGCTGAAGCTTTCTTT. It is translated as CASSLQGAEAFF.

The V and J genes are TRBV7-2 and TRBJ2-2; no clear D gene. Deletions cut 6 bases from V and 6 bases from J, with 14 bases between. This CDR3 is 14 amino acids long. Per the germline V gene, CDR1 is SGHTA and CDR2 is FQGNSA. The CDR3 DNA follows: TGTGCCAGCAGTCCCGGATCGCCGGCCGGGGAGCTGTTTTTT. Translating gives CASSPGSPAGELFF.

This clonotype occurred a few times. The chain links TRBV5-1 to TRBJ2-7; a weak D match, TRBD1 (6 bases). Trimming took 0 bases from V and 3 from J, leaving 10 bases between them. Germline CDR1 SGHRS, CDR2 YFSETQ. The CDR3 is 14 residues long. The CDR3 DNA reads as TGCGCCAGCAGCTTGGATCCAGGGGTCTACGAGCAGTACGTC. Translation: CASSLDPGVYEQYV.

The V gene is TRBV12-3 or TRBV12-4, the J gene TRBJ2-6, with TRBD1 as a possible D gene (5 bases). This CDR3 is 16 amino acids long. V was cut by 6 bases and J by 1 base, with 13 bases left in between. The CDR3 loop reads CASRGPRVSGANVLTF. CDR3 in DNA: TGTGCCAGCAGGGGGCCCAGGGTTTCTGGGGCCAACGTCCTGACTTTC.

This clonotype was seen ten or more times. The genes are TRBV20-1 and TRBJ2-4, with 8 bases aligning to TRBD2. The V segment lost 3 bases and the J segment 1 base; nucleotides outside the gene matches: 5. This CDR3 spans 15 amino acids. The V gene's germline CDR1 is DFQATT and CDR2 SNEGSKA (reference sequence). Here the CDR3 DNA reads TGCAGTGCTAGTCCGGGGGGGCCGGCCAAAAACATTCAGTACTTC. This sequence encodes CSASPGGPAKNIQYF.

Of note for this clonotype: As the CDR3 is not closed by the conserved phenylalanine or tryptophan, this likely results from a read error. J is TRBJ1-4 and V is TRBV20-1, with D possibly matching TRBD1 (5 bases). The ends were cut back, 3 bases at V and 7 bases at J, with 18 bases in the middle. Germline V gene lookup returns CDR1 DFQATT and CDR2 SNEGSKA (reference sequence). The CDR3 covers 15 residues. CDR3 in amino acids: CSASLPGLYGEKLFY. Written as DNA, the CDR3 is TGCAGTGCTAGTTTGCCAGGGTTATACGGTGAAAAACTGTTTTAT.

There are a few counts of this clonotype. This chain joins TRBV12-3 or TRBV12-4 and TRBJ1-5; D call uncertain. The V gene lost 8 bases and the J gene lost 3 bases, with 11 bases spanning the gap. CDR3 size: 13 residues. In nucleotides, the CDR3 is TGTGCCAGCGGCCCCCGGGTCAATCAGCCCCAGCATTTT. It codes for CASGPRVNQPQHF.

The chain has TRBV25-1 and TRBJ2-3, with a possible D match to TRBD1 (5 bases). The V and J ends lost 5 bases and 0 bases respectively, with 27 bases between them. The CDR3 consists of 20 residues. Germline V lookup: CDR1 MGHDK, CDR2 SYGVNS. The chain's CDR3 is CASSPVGRTNLLLSTDTQYF. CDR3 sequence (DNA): TGTGCCAGCAGTCCGGTGGGGCGGACGAACTTACTCCTTAGCACAGATACGCAGTATTTT.

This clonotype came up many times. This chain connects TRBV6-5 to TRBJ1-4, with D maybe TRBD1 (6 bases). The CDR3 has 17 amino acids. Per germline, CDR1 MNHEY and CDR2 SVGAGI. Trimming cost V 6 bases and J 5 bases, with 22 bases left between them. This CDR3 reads CASSRHLGARTNEKLFF. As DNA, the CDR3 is TGTGCCAGCAGCCGTCATTTGGGGGCCCGAACCAATGAAAAACTGTTTTTT.

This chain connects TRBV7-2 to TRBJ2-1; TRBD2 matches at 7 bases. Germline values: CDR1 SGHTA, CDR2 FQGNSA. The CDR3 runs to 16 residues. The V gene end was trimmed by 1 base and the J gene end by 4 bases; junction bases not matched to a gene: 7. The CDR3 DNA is TGTGCCAGCAGCTTAGGCCTAGCGGTTAATTACAATGAGCAGTTCTTC. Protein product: CASSLGLAVNYNEQFF.

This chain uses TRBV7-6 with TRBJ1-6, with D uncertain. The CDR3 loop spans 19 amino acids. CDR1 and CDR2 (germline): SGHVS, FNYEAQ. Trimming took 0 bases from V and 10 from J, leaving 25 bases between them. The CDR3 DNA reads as TGTGCCAGCAGCTTAGCGTCCGCCGGGCAGGTCCAAAGCCACTCACCCCTCCACTTT. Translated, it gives CASSLASAGQVQSHSPLHF.

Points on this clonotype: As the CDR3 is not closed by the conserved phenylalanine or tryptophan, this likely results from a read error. CDR3 in DNA: TGTGCCAGCAGTTTGGGAGGAGGGAGGGGGCCGACCCAGTACTAC. This sequence encodes CASSLGGGRGPTQYY. The chain employs TRBV12-3 or TRBV12-4 and TRBJ2-5; the D call may be TRBD1 or TRBD2 (7 bases each). Trimming pared 3 bases from V and 7 bases from J, leaving 18 bases between. This CDR3 region has 15 residues.